Below are 21 T cell receptor beta chains sequenced from a single sample in a study of regulatory T cells in long-lasting Graves disease. Time point given: persistent/refractory GD, antithyroid drugs over 5 years with positive TRAb. PBMCs provided the RNA from which the TCR library was made. TCR beta libraries were built with iRepertoire HTBI primers and Arm-PCR of CDR3 regions. From the multiplex PCR reads, TCRdb called clonotypes with MiXCR, one entry per CDR3 protein. Of 300,000 to 350,000 distinct CDR3 sequences listed, about 19% are singletons. The material was peripheral blood mononuclear cells (PBMCs), obtained when the disease was refractory, from a patient treated with antithyroid drugs. The receptor set was obtained from a female donor with Graves disease.

The chain joins TRBV4-1 to TRBJ2-7, with D possibly called TRBD1 or TRBD2 (5 bases each). Per the germline V gene, CDR1 is MGHRA and CDR2 is YSYEKL. CDR3 length: 14 residues. The V end lost 3 bases, the J end lost 5 bases, and 14 bases lay between the germline ends. As DNA, the CDR3 is TGCGCCAGCAGCCAGCCAGGGAAGAGGGACGAGCAGTACTTC. This sequence encodes CASSQPGKRDEQYF.

There are a few counts of this clonotype. The chain joins TRBV2 to TRBJ2-2; TRBD2 aligns across 8 bases. This CDR3 is 14 amino acids long. J lost 3 bases, V lost 7 bases, and 4 bases had no gene match. Germline assignment: CDR1 SNHLY and CDR2 FYNNEI. CDR3 nucleotides: TGTGCCAGCATAGCGGGGCGGGACACCGGGGAGCTGTTTTTT. This translates into CASIAGRDTGELFF.

V usage is TRBV25-1 and J usage is TRBJ2-7, with 12 bases matching TRBD1. Germline V gives CDR1 MGHDK, CDR2 SYGVNS. V lost 3 bases to trimming and J lost 7 bases; unmatched junction nucleotides: 13. This CDR3 region has 17 residues. The CDR3 DNA follows: TGTGCCAGCAGTGACACTAATCCGGGACAGGGGGCGCGTGAGCAGTACTTC. Translating it yields CASSDTNPGQGAREQYF.

This clonotype was found many times. The genes are TRBV2 and TRBJ1-1; D perhaps matches TRBD1 (5 bases). The CDR3 consists of 15 residues. Trimming took 6 bases from V and 1 from J, leaving 15 bases between them. In germline, CDR1 is SNHLY, CDR2 FYNNEI. The DNA of the CDR3 is TGTGCCAGCAGAAGGAGGGGAGGGTGGAACACTGAAGCTTTCTTT. Translating gives CASRRRGGWNTEAFF. The variable domain in full, with the rest retrieved from reference TRBV2 and TRBJ1-1, is EPEVTQTPSHQVTQMGQEVILRCVPISNHLYFYWYRQILGQKVEFLVSFYNNEISEKSEIFDDQFSVERPDGSNFTLKIRSTKLEDSAMYFCASRRRGGWNTEAFFGQGTRLTVV.

This clonotype was seen a handful of times. The gene calls are TRBV4-1 and TRBJ1-6; D ambiguous. V was pared by 0 bases and J by 10 bases, with 10 bases between. Germline V gene sequence: CDR1 MGHRA, CDR2 YSYEKL. The CDR3 sequence is 14 residues long. CDR3: CASSQEGGYSPLHF. The CDR3, as DNA: TGCGCCAGCAGCCAAGAAGGAGGTTACTCACCCCTCCACTTT.

This clonotype was counted a few times. The rearrangement links TRBV6-1 to TRBJ2-7; 13 bases fit TRBD2. CDR3 length: 16 residues. Germline-derived CDR1 and CDR2 are MNHNS and SASEGT. The ends lost 1 base at V and 0 bases at J; junction bases unmatched: 0. CDR3 amino acids: CASSEGTSGGSYEQYF. CDR3 nucleotide sequence: TGTGCCAGCAGTGAAGGGACTAGCGGGGGCTCCTACGAGCAGTACTTC.

This clonotype has just one count. The chain has TRBV6-5 and TRBJ2-2; D tentatively fits TRBD1 or TRBD2 (5 bases each). Germline CDR1 and CDR2: MNHEY and SVGAGI. Trimming took 0 bases from V and 2 from J, leaving 16 bases between them. The CDR3 is 18 residues long. For the CDR3, the DNA is TGTGCCAGCAGTTACTCGTTCTATAGAGGGGAAAACACCGGGGAGCTGTTTTTT. Translated, it gives CASSYSFYRGENTGELFF.

This clonotype occurred many times. CDR3 loop: CASSYEGRLGYEQYF. CDR3 nucleotides: TGTGCCAGCAGTTACGAGGGTCGTTTGGGGTACGAGCAGTACTTC. The chain couples TRBV6-5 to TRBJ2-7; D may be TRBD2 (5 bases). V lost 2 bases and J 4 bases, leaving 15 bases between the germline ends. CDR1 is MNHEY and CDR2 is SVGAGI in the germline V gene. The CDR3 length is 15 residues.

The chain has TRBV7-6 and TRBJ2-5; D possibly corresponds to TRBD1 (6 bases). V was trimmed by 2 bases and J by 5 bases, leaving 15 bases between them. This CDR3 is built from 15 residues. Germline V lookup: CDR1 SGHVS, CDR2 FNYEAQ. Written as DNA, the CDR3 is TGTGCCAGCAGCTTATACCCCGATACAGGGGAGACCCAGTACTTC. This codes for CASSLYPDTGETQYF.

This clonotype appeared once. A much larger clone differs by one base, so this may be a read error. The V call is TRBV28, the J call TRBJ1-1; a possible D gene is TRBD1 (5 bases). The V and J ends lost 7 bases and 4 bases respectively, with 16 bases between them. Germline V gene data show CDR1 as MDHEN and CDR2 as SYDVKM. This CDR3 spans 14 amino acids. The CDR3: CASTIGRGVTEAFF. The CDR3, as DNA: TGTGCCAGCACCATAGGACGGGGGGTCACTGAAGCTTTCTTT. The full variable domain, in which reference TRBV28 and TRBJ1-1 provide the parts outside the CDR3, is DVKVTQSSRYLVKRTGEKVFLECVQDMDHENMFWYRQDPGLGLRLIYFSYDVKMKEKGDIPEGYSVSREKKERFSLILESASTNQTSMYLCASTIGRGVTEAFFGQGTRLTVV.

In its sample, this clonotype was seen many times. The rearrangement joins TRBV2 to TRBJ1-1; D remains ambiguous. The CDR3 has 15 amino acids. The V gene lost 0 bases and the J gene lost 4 bases, with 12 bases spanning the gap. CDR1 is SNHLY, CDR2 FYNNEI, per germline. The CDR3 loop is CASSEAWGFGTEAFF. The CDR3 DNA reads as TGTGCCAGCAGTGAAGCTTGGGGTTTCGGCACTGAAGCTTTCTTT.

The table lists this clonotype with a few counts. The chain couples TRBV2 to TRBJ2-6; D unresolved. The ends were cut back, 4 bases at V and 0 bases at J, with 7 bases in the middle. Looked up from germline, CDR1 is SNHLY and CDR2 is FYNNEI. CDR3 length: 15 residues. The CDR3 loop reads CASSGHTSGANVLTF. CDR3 in DNA: TGTGCCAGCAGTGGCCACACCTCTGGGGCCAACGTCCTGACTTTC.

This clonotype was found many times. The chain is built from TRBV12-3 or TRBV12-4 and TRBJ1-2; no clear D. V was clipped by 1 base and J by 6 bases, with 3 bases between them. This CDR3 contains 11 residues. CDR3 nucleotide sequence: TGTGCCAGCAGTTTAGGAGATGGCTACACCTTC. The encoded protein is CASSLGDGYTF.

The chain carries TRBV7-3 and TRBJ2-2; D remains unclear. With 5 bases removed from V and 3 bases from J, the gap between germline ends came to 7 bases. CDR3 length: 13 residues. Germline V gives CDR1 SGHTA, CDR2 FQGTGA. In DNA, the CDR3 is TGTGCCAGCAGCCCATCCCACACCGGGGAGCTGTTTTTT. Protein sequence: CASSPSHTGELFF.

This clonotype was counted ten times or more. The chain joins TRBV20-1 to TRBJ2-1, with D tentatively TRBD2 (5 bases). This CDR3 comprises 15 residues. Germline CDR1 is DFQATT and CDR2 is SNEGSKA (reference sequence). The V end lost 3 bases, the J end lost 0 bases, and 12 bases lay between the germline ends. This CDR3 reads CSASSGPSSYNEQFF. CDR3 DNA sequence: TGCAGTGCTAGCAGCGGACCCAGCTCCTACAATGAGCAGTTCTTC.

This clonotype was recorded at least ten times. The genes are TRBV29-1 and TRBJ2-3; 9 bases align to TRBD2. V dropped 7 bases and J dropped 1; count of bases not matched to a gene: 3. The germline gives CDR1 SQVTM, CDR2 ANQGSEA. The CDR3 is made up of 13 amino acids. The DNA for the CDR3 is TGCAGCGCACGACTAGCGGGCACAGATACGCAGTATTTT. Its translation: CSARLAGTDTQYF.

This clonotype has a count of ten or more. The chain joins TRBV18 to TRBJ2-7; D is tentatively TRBD1 or TRBD2 (5 bases each). The CDR3 runs to 14 residues. CDR1 and CDR2 from the germline V gene are KGHSH and LQKENI. Trimming took off 2 bases at V and 6 bases at J, with 14 bases between the two ends. CDR3 residues: CASSPNTLGGEQYF. CDR3 coding DNA: TGTGCCAGCTCACCAAACACTCTTGGGGGCGAGCAGTACTTC.

The V call is TRBV6-2 or TRBV6-3, the J call TRBJ2-4, with D maybe TRBD2 (6 bases). The CDR3 has 14 amino acids. The V end was cut by 5 bases, the J end by 1 base, with 9 bases between. CDR1 and CDR2 from the germline V gene are MNHEY and SVGEGT. The CDR3 loop is CASSEREAKNIQYF. The CDR3 DNA follows: TGTGCCAGCAGTGAACGGGAGGCCAAAAACATTCAGTACTTC.

This clonotype was recorded many times. This chain connects TRBV29-1 to TRBJ1-1; D call uncertain. The CDR3 contains 13 residues. Trimming removed 4 bases from V and 2 bases from J, with 11 bases in between. The V gene's germline CDR1 is SQVTM and CDR2 ANQGSEA. The CDR3 here is CSVGPGFNTEAFF. CDR3 DNA sequence: TGCAGCGTTGGGCCCGGGTTTAACACTGAAGCTTTCTTT. The entire variable domain, with the rest obtained from reference TRBV29-1 and TRBJ1-1, is as follows: SAVISQKPSRDICQRGTSLTIQCQVDSQVTMMFWYRQQPGQSLTLIATANQGSEATYESGFVIDKFPISRPNLTFSTLTVSNMSPEDSSIYLCSVGPGFNTEAFFGQGTRLTVV.

V is TRBV19 and J is TRBJ2-7, with D perhaps given as TRBD1 or TRBD2 (5 bases each). Trimming pared 8 bases from V and 4 bases from J, leaving 15 bases between. CDR1 LNHDA and CDR2 SQIVND come from the germline V gene (reference sequence). The CDR3 totals 13 residues. The CDR3 region has the DNA TGTGCCAGTCGAGACAGAGAGGGGTACGAGCAGTACTTC. It specifies CASRDREGYEQYF.

The table lists this clonotype with a few counts. The CDR3: CSVDLGGSYEQYF. The CDR3 nucleotides are TGCAGCGTGGATCTGGGGGGAAGCTACGAGCAGTACTTC. The chain carries TRBV29-1 and TRBJ2-7, with TRBD2 as a possible D gene (6 bases). In germline, CDR1 is SQVTM, CDR2 ANQGSEA. The CDR3 extends over 13 amino acids. Deletions cut 6 bases from V and 3 bases from J, with 15 bases between.